This TCR beta chain came from a study of Ad26.COV2.S vaccination and SARS-CoV-2 variants. Study at large: Donor was one of the participants in the Ad26.COV2.S arm of the COV1001 trial. Intramuscularly, Ad26.COV2.S was given either once or twice, 56 days apart.

Clones were read by immunoSEQ multiplex PCR, and TCRdb kept only the in-frame ones, dropping some. The data contain some 480,000 clones, 87% of them singletons. Details on this clone: Its antigen is unidentified.

Germline trimming cut 6 bases from V and 9 bases from J; bases unmatched to any gene: 6. CDR3 length: 12 amino acids. The germline CDR1 and CDR2 sequences are MDHEN and SYDVKM. General study findings and limits: Breadth measured for non-spike TCRs was similar across vaccine and placebo recipients.

The treatment was: 19 received Ad26.COV2.S at low or high dose, single or two shots; several received placebo; per-sample allocation not given. Sampling was done on day 63 after the first vaccine or placebo injection. This person who donated was an adult of 18-55 years in Boston. The clonotype comes from a person between 18 and 59 years old who received the Ad26.COV2.S COVID-19 vaccine or a placebo. The rearrangement uses TRBV28 and TRBJ2-3; 7 bases match TRBD2. This sample comprised peripheral blood, obtained in a trial of Ad26.COV2.S vaccine versus placebo. Here the CDR3 DNA reads TGTGCCAGCAGCCTAGCGGCGCACACGCAGTATTTT. Protein product: CASSLAAHTQYF.